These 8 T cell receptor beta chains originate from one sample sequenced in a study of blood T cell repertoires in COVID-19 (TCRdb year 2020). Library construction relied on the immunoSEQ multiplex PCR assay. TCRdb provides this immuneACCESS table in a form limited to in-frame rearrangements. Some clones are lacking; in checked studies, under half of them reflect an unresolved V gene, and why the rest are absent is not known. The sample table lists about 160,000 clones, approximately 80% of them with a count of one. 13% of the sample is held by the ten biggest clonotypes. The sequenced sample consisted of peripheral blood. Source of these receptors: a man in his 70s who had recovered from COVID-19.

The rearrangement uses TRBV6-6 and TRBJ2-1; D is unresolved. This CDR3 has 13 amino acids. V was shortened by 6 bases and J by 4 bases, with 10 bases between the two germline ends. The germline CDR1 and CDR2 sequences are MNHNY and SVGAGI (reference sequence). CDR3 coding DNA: TGTGCCAGCAGGACTCTGACGTACAATGAGCAGTTCTTC. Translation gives CASRTLTYNEQFF.

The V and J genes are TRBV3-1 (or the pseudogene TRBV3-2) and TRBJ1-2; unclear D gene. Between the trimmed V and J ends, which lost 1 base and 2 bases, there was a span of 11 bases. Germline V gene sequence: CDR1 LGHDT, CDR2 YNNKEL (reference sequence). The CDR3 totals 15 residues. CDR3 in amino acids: CASSQGWGGNYGYTF. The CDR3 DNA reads TGTGCCAGCAGCCAAGGGTGGGGAGGGAACTATGGCTACACCTTC.

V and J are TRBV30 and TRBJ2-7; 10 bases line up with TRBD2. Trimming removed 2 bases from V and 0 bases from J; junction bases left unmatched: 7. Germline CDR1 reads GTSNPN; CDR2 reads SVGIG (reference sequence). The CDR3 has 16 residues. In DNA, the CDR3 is TGTGCCTGGAGTCCCGGACTAGCGGAAGCCTCCTACGAGCAGTACTTC. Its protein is CAWSPGLAEASYEQYF.

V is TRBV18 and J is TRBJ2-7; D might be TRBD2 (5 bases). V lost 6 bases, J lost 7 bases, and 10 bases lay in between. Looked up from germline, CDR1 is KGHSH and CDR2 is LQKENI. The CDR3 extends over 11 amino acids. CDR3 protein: CASSPGGEQYF. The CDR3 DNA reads TGTGCCAGCTCTCCCGGAGGAGAGCAGTACTTC.

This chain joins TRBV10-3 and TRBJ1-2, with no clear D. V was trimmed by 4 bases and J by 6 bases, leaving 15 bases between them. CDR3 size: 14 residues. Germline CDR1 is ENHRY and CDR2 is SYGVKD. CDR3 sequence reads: CAISGPGSGDGYTF. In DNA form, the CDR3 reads TGTGCCATCAGTGGTCCCGGGTCCGGAGATGGCTACACCTTC.

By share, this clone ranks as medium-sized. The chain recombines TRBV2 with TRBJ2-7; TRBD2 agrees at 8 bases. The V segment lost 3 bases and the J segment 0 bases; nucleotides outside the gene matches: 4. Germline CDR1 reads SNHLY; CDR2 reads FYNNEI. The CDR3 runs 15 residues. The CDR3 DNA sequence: TGTGCCAGCAGTGATCTCCTAGCGGGCTCCTACGAGCAGTACTTC. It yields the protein CASSDLLAGSYEQYF.

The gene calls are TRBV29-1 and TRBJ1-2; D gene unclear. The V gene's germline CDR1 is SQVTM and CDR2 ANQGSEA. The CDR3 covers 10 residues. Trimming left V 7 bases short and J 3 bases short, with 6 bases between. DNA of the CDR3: TGCAGCGCCCAGGACTATGGCTACACCTTC. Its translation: CSAQDYGYTF.

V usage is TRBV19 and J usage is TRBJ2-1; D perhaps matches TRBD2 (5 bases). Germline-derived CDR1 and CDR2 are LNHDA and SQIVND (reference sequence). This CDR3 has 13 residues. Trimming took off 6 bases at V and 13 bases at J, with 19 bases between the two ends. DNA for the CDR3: TGTGCCAGTAGCAAGGAGGACCGCTCTGGCCAGTTCTTC. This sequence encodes CASSKEDRSGQFF.